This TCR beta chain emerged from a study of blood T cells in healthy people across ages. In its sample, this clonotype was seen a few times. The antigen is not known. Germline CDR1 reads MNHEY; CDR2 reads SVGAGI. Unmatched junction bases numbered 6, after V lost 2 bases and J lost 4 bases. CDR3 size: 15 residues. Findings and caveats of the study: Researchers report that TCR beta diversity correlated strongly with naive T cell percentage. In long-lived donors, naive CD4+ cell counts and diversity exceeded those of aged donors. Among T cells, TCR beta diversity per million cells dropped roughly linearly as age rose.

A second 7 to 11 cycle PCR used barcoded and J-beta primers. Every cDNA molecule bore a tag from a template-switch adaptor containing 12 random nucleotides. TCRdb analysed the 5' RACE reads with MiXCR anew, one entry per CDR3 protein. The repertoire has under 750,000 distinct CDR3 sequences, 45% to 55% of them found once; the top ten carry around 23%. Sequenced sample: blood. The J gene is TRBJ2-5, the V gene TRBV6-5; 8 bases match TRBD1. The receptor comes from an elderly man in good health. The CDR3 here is CASSYTQGAGETQYF. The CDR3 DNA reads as TGTGCCAGCAGTTACACCCAGGGGGCGGGAGAGACCCAGTACTTC.